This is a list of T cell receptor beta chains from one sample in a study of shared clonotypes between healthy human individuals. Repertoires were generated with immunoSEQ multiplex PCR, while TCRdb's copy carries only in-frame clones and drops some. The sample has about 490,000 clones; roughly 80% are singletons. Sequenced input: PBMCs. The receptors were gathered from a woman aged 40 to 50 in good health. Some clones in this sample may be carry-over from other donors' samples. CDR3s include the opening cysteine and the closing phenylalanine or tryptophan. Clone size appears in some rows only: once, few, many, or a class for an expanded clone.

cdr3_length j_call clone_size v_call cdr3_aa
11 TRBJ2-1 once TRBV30 CAWRVGYEQFF
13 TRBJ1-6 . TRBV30 CACSEYRGSPLHF
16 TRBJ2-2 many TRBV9 CASSDRTVPNTGELFF
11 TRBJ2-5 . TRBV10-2 CARRGQETQYF
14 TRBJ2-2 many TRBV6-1 CASSEGWDTGELFF
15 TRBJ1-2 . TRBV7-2 CASSLVGQGADGYTF
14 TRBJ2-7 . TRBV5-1 CASRMGQGAYEQYF
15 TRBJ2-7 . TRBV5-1 CASSSGDFSTYEQYF
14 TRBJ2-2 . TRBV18 CASSPPSLTGELFF
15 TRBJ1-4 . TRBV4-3 CASSPSGGLDEKLFF
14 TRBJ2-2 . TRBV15 CATSRDVGTGELFF
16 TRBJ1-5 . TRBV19 CASSNLGVVSNQPQHF
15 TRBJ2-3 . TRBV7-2 CASSASGRRTDTQYF
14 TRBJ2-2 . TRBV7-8 CASNPRGGSGELFF
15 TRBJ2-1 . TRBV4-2 CASSPERAAYNEQFF
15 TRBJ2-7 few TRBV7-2 CASSFLAGVDYEQYF
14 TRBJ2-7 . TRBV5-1 CASSPHTGTYEQYF
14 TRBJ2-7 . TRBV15 CATSRDGQTYEQYF
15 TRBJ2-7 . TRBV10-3 CAISESSGAPWGEYF
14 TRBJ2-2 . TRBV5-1 CASTQGAHTGELFF
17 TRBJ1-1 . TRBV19 CASSIGAAQQANTEAFF
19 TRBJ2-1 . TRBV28 CASSPLGASGPQAYNEQFF
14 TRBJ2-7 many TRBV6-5 CASTAGYPIYEQYF
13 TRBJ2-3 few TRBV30 CAWSRAGMDTQYF
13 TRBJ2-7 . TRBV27 CASSPKVSYEQYF